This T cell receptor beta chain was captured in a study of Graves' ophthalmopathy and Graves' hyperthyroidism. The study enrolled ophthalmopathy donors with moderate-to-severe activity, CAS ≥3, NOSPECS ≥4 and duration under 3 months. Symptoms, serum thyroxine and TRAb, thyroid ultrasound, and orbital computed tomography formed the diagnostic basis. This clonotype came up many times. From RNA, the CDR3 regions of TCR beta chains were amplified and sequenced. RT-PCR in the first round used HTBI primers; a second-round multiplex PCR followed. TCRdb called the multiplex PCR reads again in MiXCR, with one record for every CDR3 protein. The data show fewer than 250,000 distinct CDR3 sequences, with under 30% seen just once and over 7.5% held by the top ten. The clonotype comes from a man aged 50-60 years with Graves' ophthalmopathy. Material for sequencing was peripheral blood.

Written as DNA, the CDR3 is TGTGCCAGCAGTTACGATGGGACAAGAGCCTACGAGCAGTACTTC. As protein: CASSYDGTRAYEQYF. This chain links TRBV6-5 with TRBJ2-7; perhaps TRBD1 as D (6 bases). The CDR3 extends over 15 amino acids. The germline V and J ends were trimmed by 2 bases and 2 bases, with 13 bases remaining between them. Looked up from germline, CDR1 is MNHEY and CDR2 is SVGAGI.